One sample yielded the 6 T cell receptor beta chains listed below, sequenced in a study of T cell repertoires in cytomegalovirus infection. In TCRdb, the reads were re-called with MiXCR into one record per CDR3 protein. The data contain more than 250,000 distinct CDR3 sequences, approximately 25% of them seen just once; the ten biggest clones take up 13%. The antigens these receptors bind are not known. Sample: cultured PBMCs, taken from culture after CMV antigen stimulation. These receptors originate from a human donor in good health (CMV status not recorded). Some clones in this sample may be carry-over from other donors' samples.

The rearrangement links TRBV20-1 to TRBJ1-1; D ambiguous. The V and J ends lost 3 bases and 3 bases respectively, with 20 bases between them. The CDR3 has 16 residues. Germline V gene sequence: CDR1 DFQATT, CDR2 SNEGSKA (reference sequence). The DNA for the CDR3 is TGCAGTGCTAGGAAGGCCGGGCAGGTGCGCCACACTGAAGCTTTCTTT. Protein: CSARKAGQVRHTEAFF.

The rearrangement links TRBV5-1 to TRBJ1-2; D is ambiguous. The germline CDR1 and CDR2 sequences are SGHRS and YFSETQ. Trimming stripped 0 bases from V and 7 bases from J, with 13 bases between. The CDR3 length is 14 residues. This chain's CDR3 is CASSLDPGAGGYTF. DNA for the CDR3: TGCGCCAGCAGCTTGGATCCAGGTGCGGGTGGCTACACCTTC.

The table lists this clonotype with many counts. The chain has TRBV7-6 and TRBJ2-3; D unresolved. The ends were cut back, 1 base at V and 2 bases at J, with 13 bases in the middle. Germline CDR1 and CDR2: SGHVS and FNYEAQ. The length of the CDR3 is 16 residues. DNA of the CDR3: TGTGCCAGCAGCTTAGGGAGCTCCCTACCCACAGATACGCAGTATTTT. Translation: CASSLGSSLPTDTQYF.

This clonotype has just a few counts. This chain connects TRBV28 to TRBJ2-7, with D uncertain. The CDR3 runs 11 residues. V was pared by 3 bases and J by 6 bases, with 6 bases between. The germline gives CDR1 MDHEN, CDR2 SYDVKM. The CDR3 spells CASSFSVEQYF. The CDR3 nucleotides read TGTGCCAGCAGTTTTTCGGTCGAGCAGTACTTC.

This clonotype was seen repeatedly, ten times or more. The chain uses TRBV6-1 and TRBJ2-1, with D possibly called TRBD1 or TRBD2 (5 bases each). Germline CDR1 MNHNS, CDR2 SASEGT. The CDR3 runs 15 residues. Trimming shortened V by 6 bases and J by 0 bases, and 12 bases separated the two germline ends. The CDR3 reads CASRMGRRSYNEQFF. In DNA, the CDR3 is TGTGCCAGCAGGATGGGACGACGCTCCTACAATGAGCAGTTCTTC.

The table lists this clonotype with a few counts. The gene calls are TRBV19 and TRBJ1-6, with D possibly being TRBD1 (5 bases). V lost 9 bases and J 8 bases, leaving 17 bases between the germline ends. This CDR3 comprises 14 residues. Germline CDR1 reads LNHDA; CDR2 reads SQIVND (reference sequence). The CDR3 spells CASRWDVSDSPLHF. The CDR3 region has the DNA TGTGCCAGCCGTTGGGACGTATCTGATTCACCCCTCCACTTT.